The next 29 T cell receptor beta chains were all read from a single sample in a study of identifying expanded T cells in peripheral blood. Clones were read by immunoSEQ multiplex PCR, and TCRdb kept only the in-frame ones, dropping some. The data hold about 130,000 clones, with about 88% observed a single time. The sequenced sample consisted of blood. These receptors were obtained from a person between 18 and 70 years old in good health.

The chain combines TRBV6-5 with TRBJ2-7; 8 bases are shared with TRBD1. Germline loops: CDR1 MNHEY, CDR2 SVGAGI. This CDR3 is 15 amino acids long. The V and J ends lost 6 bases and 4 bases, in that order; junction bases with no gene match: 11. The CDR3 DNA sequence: TGTGCCAGCAGGCCCGTCACGGACAGGGCGTACGAGCAGTACTTC. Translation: CASRPVTDRAYEQYF.

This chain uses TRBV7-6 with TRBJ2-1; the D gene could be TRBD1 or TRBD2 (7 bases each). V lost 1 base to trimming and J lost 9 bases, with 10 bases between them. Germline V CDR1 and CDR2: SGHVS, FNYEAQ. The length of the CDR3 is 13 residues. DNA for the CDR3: TGTGCCAGCAGCTTAGGGGAGGGGGCTGAGCAGTTCTTC. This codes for CASSLGEGAEQFF.

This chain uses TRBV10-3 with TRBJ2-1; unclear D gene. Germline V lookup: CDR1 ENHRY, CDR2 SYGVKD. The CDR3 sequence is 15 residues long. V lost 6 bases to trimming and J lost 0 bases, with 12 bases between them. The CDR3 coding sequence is TGTGCCATCAGCCCCACAGCCATCTCCTACAATGAGCAGTTCTTC. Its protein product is CAISPTAISYNEQFF.

The CDR3 spells CASSLLPGQETQYF. The CDR3 nucleotides are TGCGCCAGCAGCTTGTTGCCAGGACAAGAGACCCAGTACTTC. The V call is TRBV5-1, the J call TRBJ2-5; D gene ambiguous. V was shortened by 1 base and J by 2 bases, with 9 bases between the two germline ends. This CDR3 is 14 amino acids long. The germline V gene encodes CDR1 SGHRS and CDR2 YFSETQ.

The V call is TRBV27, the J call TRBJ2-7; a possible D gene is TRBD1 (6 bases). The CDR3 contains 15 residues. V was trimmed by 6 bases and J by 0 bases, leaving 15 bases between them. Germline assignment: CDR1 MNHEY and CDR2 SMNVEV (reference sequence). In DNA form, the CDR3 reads TGTGCCAGCAGCCCCCCAGGGGTGGTCTCCTACGAGCAGTACTTC. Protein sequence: CASSPPGVVSYEQYF.

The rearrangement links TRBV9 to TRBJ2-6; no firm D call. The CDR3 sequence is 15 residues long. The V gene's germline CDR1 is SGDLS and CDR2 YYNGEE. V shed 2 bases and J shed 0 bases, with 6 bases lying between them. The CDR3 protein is CASSVTDSGANVLTF. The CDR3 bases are TGTGCCAGCAGCGTGACGGACTCTGGGGCCAACGTCCTGACTTTC.

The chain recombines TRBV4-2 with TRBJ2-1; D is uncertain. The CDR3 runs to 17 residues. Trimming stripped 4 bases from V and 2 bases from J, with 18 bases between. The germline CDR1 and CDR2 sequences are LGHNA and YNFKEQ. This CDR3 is CASSRKVAADTYNEQFF. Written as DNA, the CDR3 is TGTGCCAGCAGCCGAAAGGTCGCGGCGGATACCTACAATGAGCAGTTCTTC.

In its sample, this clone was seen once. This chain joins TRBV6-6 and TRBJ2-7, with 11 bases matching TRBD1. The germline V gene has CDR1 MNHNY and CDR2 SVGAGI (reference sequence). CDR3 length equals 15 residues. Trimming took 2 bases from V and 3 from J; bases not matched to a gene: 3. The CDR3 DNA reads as TGTGCCAGCAGTTACCGGGGACAGGGGGACTACGAGCAGTACTTC. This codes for CASSYRGQGDYEQYF.

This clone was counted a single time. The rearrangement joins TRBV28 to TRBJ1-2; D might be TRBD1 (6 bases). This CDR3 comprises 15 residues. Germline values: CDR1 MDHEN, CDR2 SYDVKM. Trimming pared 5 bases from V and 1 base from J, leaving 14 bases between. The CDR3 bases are TGTGCCAGCAGTGCAGCGGGACACTTTAACTATGGCTACACCTTC. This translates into CASSAAGHFNYGYTF.

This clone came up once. In DNA, the CDR3 is TGCGCCAGCAGCTTCGATTCCGGGACTAGCGGGAGGTTGGCCGGGGAGCTGTTTTTT. This gives the protein CASSFDSGTSGRLAGELFF. This sequence joins TRBV5-1 and TRBJ2-2; 15 bases are a match to TRBD2. The germline gives CDR1 SGHRS, CDR2 YFSETQ. This CDR3 is built from 19 residues. Unmatched junction bases numbered 11, after V lost 2 bases and J lost 6 bases.

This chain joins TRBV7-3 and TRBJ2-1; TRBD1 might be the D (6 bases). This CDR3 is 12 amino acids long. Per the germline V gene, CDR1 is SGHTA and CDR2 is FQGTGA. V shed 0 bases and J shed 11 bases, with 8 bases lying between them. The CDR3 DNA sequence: TGTGCCAGCAGCTTAACCGGGACACAGCAGTTCTTC. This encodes CASSLTGTQQFF.

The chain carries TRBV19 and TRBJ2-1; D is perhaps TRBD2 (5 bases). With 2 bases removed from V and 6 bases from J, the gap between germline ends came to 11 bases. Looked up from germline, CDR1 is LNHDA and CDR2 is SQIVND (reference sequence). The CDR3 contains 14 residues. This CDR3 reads CASSIQVRGNEQFF. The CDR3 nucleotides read TGTGCCAGTAGTATACAGGTTCGGGGCAATGAGCAGTTCTTC.

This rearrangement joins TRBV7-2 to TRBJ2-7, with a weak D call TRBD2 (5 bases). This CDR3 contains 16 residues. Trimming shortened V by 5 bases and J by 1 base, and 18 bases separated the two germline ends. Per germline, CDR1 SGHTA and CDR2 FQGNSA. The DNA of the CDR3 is TGTGCCAGCAGCCCACCGGCGGGCCGCAGGTCCTACGAGCAGTACTTC. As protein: CASSPPAGRRSYEQYF. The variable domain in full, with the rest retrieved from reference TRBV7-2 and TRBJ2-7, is GAGVSQSPSNKVTEKGKDVELRCDPISGHTALYWYRQSLGQGLEFLIYFQGNSAPDKSGLPSDRFSAERTGGSVSTLTIQRTQQEDSAVYLCASSPPAGRRSYEQYFGPGTRLTVT.

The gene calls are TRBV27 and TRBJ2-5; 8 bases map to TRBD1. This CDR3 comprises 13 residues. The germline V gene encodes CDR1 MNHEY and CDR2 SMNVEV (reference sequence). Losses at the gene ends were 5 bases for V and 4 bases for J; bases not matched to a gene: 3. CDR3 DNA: TGTGCCAGCAGTACAGGGGGTGTAGAGACCCAGTACTTC. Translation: CASSTGGVETQYF.

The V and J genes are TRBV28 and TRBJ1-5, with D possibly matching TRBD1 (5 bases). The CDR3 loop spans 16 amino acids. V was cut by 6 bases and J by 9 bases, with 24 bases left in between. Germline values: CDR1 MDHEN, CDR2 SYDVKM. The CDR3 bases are TGTGCCAGCAGCCCTTACCGACAGATTCGGGGACGGCCCCAGCATTTT. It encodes CASSPYRQIRGRPQHF.

The CDR3 nucleotides are TGTGCAAGTCGCCCTCTGGGAGGCCAAAACACCGGGGAGCTGTTTTTT. It specifies CASRPLGGQNTGELFF. The chain uses TRBV12-2 and TRBJ2-2; the table's D call of TRBD2 was not tested on the DNA. TRBV12-2 is flagged as a pseudogene. The length of the CDR3 is 16 residues.

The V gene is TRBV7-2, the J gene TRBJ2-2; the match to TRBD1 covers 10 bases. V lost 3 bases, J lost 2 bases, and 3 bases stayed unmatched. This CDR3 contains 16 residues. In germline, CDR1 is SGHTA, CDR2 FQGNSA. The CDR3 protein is CASSFRQGANTGELFF. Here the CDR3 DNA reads TGTGCCAGCAGCTTTAGACAGGGGGCAAACACCGGGGAGCTGTTTTTT.

For the CDR3, the DNA is TGTGCCAGCAGCGTAGAGGGGCGGGAGGGCGCCTACGAGCAGTACTTC. This translates into CASSVEGREGAYEQYF. This rearrangement joins TRBV9 to TRBJ2-7; TRBD2 matches 9 bases. From germline, CDR1 is SGDLS and CDR2 YYNGEE. The CDR3 is 16 residues long. The trim removed 0 bases at V and 2 bases at J, leaving 6 bases unmatched.

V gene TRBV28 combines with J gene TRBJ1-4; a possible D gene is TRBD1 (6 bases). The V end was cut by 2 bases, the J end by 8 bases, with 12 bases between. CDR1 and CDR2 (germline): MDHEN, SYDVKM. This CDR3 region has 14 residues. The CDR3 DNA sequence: TGTGCCAGCAGTTTAAGGACAGAGAACGAAAAACTGTTTTTT. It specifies CASSLRTENEKLFF. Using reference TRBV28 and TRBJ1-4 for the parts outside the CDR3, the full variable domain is DVKVTQSSRYLVKRTGEKVFLECVQDMDHENMFWYRQDPGLGLRLIYFSYDVKMKEKGDIPEGYSVSREKKERFSLILESASTNQTSMYLCASSLRTENEKLFFGSGTQLSVL.

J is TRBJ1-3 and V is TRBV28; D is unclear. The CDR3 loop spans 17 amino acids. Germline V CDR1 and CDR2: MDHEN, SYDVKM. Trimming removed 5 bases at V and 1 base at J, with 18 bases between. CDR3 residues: CASSTTIDWGSGNTIYF. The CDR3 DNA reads TGTGCCAGCAGTACGACTATCGATTGGGGATCTGGAAACACCATATATTTT. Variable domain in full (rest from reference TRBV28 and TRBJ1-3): DVKVTQSSRYLVKRTGEKVFLECVQDMDHENMFWYRQDPGLGLRLIYFSYDVKMKEKGDIPEGYSVSREKKERFSLILESASTNQTSMYLCASSTTIDWGSGNTIYFGEGSWLTVV.

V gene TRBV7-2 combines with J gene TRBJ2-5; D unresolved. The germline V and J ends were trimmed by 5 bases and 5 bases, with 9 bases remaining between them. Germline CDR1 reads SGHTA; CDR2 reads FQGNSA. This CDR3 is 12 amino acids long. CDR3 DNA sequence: TGTGCCAGCAGCCCCCTGGGGGAGACCCAGTACTTC. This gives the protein CASSPLGETQYF. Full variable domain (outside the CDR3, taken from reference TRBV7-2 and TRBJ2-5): GAGVSQSPSNKVTEKGKDVELRCDPISGHTALYWYRQSLGQGLEFLIYFQGNSAPDKSGLPSDRFSAERTGGSVSTLTIQRTQQEDSAVYLCASSPLGETQYFGPGTRLLVL.

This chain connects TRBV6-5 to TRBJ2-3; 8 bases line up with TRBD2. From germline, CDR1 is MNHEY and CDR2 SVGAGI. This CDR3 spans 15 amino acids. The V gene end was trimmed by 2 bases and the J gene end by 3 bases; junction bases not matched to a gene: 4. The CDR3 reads CASSYLGGVTDTQYF. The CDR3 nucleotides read TGTGCCAGCAGTTACCTCGGGGGGGTAACAGATACGCAGTATTTT.

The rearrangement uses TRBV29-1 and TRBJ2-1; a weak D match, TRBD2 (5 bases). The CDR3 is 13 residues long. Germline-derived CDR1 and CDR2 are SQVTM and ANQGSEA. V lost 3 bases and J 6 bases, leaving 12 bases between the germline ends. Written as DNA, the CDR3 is TGCAGCGTTGACGCGGCCACTAGCAATGAGCAGTTCTTC. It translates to CSVDAATSNEQFF.

The CDR3 nucleotides are TGTGCCAGCAGCTCGGACAGGGCTGGTGGCTACACCTTC. Amino acid sequence: CASSSDRAGGYTF. The chain recombines TRBV5-8 with TRBJ1-2; 8 bases are shared with TRBD1. With V trimmed by 3 bases and J by 7 bases, 5 bases remained unmatched. The CDR3 loop spans 13 amino acids. Germline CDR1 and CDR2: SGHTS and YDEGEE.

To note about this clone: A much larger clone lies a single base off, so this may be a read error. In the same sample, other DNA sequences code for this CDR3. CDR3 nucleotide sequence: TGCGCCAGCCAGGGACAGATGAACACTGAGGCTTTCTTT. It codes for CASQGQMNTEAFF. The rearrangement joins TRBV5-1 to TRBJ1-1; TRBD1 matches at 7 bases. The germline V gene has CDR1 SGHRS and CDR2 YFSETQ. The CDR3 covers 13 residues. Filled out from reference TRBV5-1 and TRBJ1-1, the complete variable domain reads KAGVTQTPRYLIKTRGQQVTLSCSPISGHRSVSWYQQTPGQGLQFLFEYFSETQRNKGNFPGRFSGRQFSNSRSEMNVSTLELGDSALYLCASQGQMNTEAFFGQGTRLTVV.

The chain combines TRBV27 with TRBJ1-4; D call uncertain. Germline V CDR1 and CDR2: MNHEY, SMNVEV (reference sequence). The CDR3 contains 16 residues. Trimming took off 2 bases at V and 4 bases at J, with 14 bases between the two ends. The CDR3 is CASSLRSAVFNEKLFF. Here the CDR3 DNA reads TGTGCCAGCAGTTTACGGAGCGCAGTCTTTAATGAAAAACTGTTTTTT.

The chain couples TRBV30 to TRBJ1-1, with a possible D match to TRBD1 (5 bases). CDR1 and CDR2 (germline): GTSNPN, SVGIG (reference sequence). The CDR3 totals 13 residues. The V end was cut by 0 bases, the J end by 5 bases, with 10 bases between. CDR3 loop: CAWSVRGGTEAFF. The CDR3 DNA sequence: TGTGCCTGGAGTGTACGGGGGGGTACTGAAGCTTTCTTT.

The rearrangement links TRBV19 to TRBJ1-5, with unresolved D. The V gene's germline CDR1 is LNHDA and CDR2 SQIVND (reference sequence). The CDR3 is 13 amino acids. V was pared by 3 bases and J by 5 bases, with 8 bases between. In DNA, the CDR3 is TGTGCCAGTAGTATGGGCGGTTATCAGCCCCAGCATTTT. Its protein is CASSMGGYQPQHF.

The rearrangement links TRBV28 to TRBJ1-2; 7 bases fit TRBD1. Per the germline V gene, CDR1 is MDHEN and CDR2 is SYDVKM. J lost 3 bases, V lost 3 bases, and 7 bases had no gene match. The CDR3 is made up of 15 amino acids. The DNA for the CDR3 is TGTGCCAGCAGTTTTTTTGCAGGGGGATACTATGGCTACACCTTC. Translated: CASSFFAGGYYGYTF.